This T cell receptor (beta chain) was found in a study of T cells after yellow fever vaccination. Overall study: SMART-Seq v4 Ultra Low Input served to prepare low-cell-number fractions.

The germline gives CDR1 SQVTM, CDR2 ANQGSEA. V lost 4 bases and J 0 bases, leaving 13 bases between the germline ends. This CDR3 contains 14 residues. Each CDR3 protein is one row after TCRdb ran MiXCR on the 5' RACE reads. The table shows around 100,000 distinct CDR3 sequences, with approximately 8.4% occurring only once. Of note for this clonotype: Its antigen remains unknown. A much larger clone is a single base away; this may be a read error.

Overall study findings and caveats: Most clones from primary vaccination were detected again post-booster (around 96% CD4, more than 85% CD8).

The chain combines TRBV29-1 with TRBJ2-7; no firm D call. Material: CD8+ T cells sorted from PBMCs, obtained 45 days after the yellow fever booster vaccination. The clonotype was recovered from a man aged 25 to 40 who received the YFV17D yellow fever vaccine. The CDR3 DNA follows: TGCAGCGTTGGTTACCTGAGTACCTCCTACGAGCAGTACTTC. Translated, it gives CSVGYLSTSYEQYF.